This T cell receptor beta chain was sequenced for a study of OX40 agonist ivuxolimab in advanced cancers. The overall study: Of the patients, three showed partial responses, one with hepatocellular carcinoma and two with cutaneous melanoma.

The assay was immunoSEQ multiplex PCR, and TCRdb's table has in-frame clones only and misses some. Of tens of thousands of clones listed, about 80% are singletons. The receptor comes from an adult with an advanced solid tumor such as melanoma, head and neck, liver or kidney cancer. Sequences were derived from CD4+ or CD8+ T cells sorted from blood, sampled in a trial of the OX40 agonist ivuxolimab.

In DNA, the CDR3 is TGTGCCAGCAGCTCTATGGGGGGGCACACTGAAGCTTTCTTT. This gives the protein CASSSMGGHTEAFF. The chain employs TRBV7-3 and TRBJ1-1; perhaps TRBD1 as D (6 bases). This CDR3 region has 14 residues. V was clipped by 4 bases and J by 3 bases, with 12 bases between them. Germline V gene data show CDR1 as SGHTA and CDR2 as FQGTGA.